The clone carrying this TCR beta chain was counted between two and nine times. RNA in amounts of about 0.5 to 1 ug was reverse transcribed with random hexamers. Coverage of TCR beta CDR3 amplification by immunoSEQ multiplex PCR extended to 54 Vbeta and 13 Jbeta. TCRdb reanalysed the immunoSEQ multiplex PCR reads using MiXCR and keeps one entry per CDR3 protein. The data contain approximately 100,000 distinct CDR3 sequences, over 90% of them singletons. The data were taken from a study of CD8 T cells in Susac syndrome. The sequenced target, TCR beta, came from blood CD8+ and CD4+ T cells. TEMRA cells were FACS-enriched and CD8+ and CD4+ T cells negatively isolated. This receptor was obtained from a human donor in good health. Source material: CD4+ T cells from PBMCs.

CDR3 amino acids: CSVVVSTAIGGEQYF. DNA of the CDR3: TGCAGCGTTGTCGTTTCGACGGCCATTGGCGGCGAGCAGTACTTC. The chain employs TRBV29-1 and TRBJ2-7; D remains ambiguous. This CDR3 is 15 amino acids long. Germline V CDR1 and CDR2: SQVTM, ANQGSEA. V was trimmed by 4 bases and J by 6 bases, leaving 22 bases between them.